This entry features one TCR beta chain sequence. Its antigen is still unknown. Base-call qualities are not available, and no considerably larger clone is one nucleotide away. The donors were healthy, HIV-negative adults with no recently reported acute infections or vaccinations. Every donor was a Caucasian adult residing in Nashville, Tennessee, USA. CD4+ T cells were enriched by magnetic negative selection; naive cells were then positively selected on CD45RA, and the negative fraction formed the memory subset. Blood was obtained by leukapheresis, after which PBMCs were separated by Ficoll-Histopaque density gradient centrifugation and cryopreserved in liquid nitrogen vapor phase. Purity and quantity of every magnetically sorted T cell population were checked by analytical flow cytometry. Genomic DNA was isolated from every sorted fraction and measured by UV absorbance on a Nanodrop 2000c. These data originate in a study of shared clonotypes between healthy human individuals (dated by TCRdb to about 2020). The study in broad terms: The cohort comprised a couple of women and three men aged 18 to 49 years. Per donor, three plates each were used for CD4 naive and CD4 memory, two for CD8 naive, and one for CD8 memory. Libraries were prepared and TCR repertoires were sequenced by different laboratories using diverse techniques, in order to increase sequencing depth and limit assay-specific biases. Leukapheresis yielded between about 0.85 and 9 billion PBMCs per donor. Blood TCR repertoires of a handful of healthy adults were deeply sequenced to estimate repertoire size and the extent of clonotype sharing between individuals. Overall study results and their limits: Sharing across a few donors was observed for approximately 4.6% of naive CD4, 3% to 4% of naive CD8, about 2.3% of memory CD4, and roughly 0.43% of memory CD8 clonotypes. Based on pairwise subsampling, the degree of clonotype sharing among donors was expected to be affected by sequencing depth. Compared with non-shared clonotypes, clonotypes shared by all four sorted-subset donors had higher generation probabilities. Only blood was sampled, and tissue TCR repertoires likely differ from those in blood. Because the study included only a small number of donors, the genetic and exposure-history diversity represented was limited. Incomplete sequencing was indicated by rarefaction of sorted-subset datasets, despite the large sequencing depth. Estimated clonotype richness was generally larger for naive than for memory subsets.

From its cysteine to its phenylalanine, the CDR3 spans 15 amino acids. The CDR3 DNA has 45 bases and is translated from base 1. The V and J ends are trimmed by 4 bases and 0 bases, leaving 10 bases between them. For CDR1 and CDR2, the germline V gene (reference sequence) lists MNHNY and SVGAGI. TCR CDR3 regions were amplified from genomic DNA by multiplex PCR using the deep immunoSEQ assay. For each cell subset, the extracted genomic DNA was distributed evenly across all wells of several immunoSEQ 96-well plates, and each plate served as one replicate. For sorted subsets, about 210 ng of genomic DNA, equivalent to around 30,000 T cell genomes, went into each replicate PCR. Purified libraries were measured with a Qubit 3.0 fluorometer, size-checked on a Bioanalyzer 2100, and measured again with the KAPA Library Quantification kit. Every immunoSEQ 96-well plate was sequenced on a dedicated single-read 150-cycle Illumina NextSeq 550 flow cell. The authors' analysis ran thus. Because the immunoSEQ output included only junctional sequences and no quality scores, the filtering could not be the same as the filtering used for full-length reads. To assign V/J genes and CDR3, sequences were annotated against IMGT germline references using PyIR, a Python wrapper for IgBLAST v1.9. Reads with weak V/J assignments (E-value above 1e-6), missing CDR3, stop codons, out-of-frame junctions, or ambiguous translated residues were removed. A V3J clonotype was defined by an identical inferred V gene, J gene, and CDR3 amino acid sequence. Percentage overlap between repertoires was calculated by dividing the number of shared unique clonotypes by the size of the smaller repertoire. Richness of each repertoire was evaluated using RTK rarefaction, the Chao1 estimator, and Recon v2.1 estimates of unobserved clonotypes. OLGA was used to compute generation probabilities for all TCRbeta clonotypes that the gDNA method yielded from a handful of donors. Held by TCRdb, this immuneACCESS table contains in-frame sequences only and omits some clones. Under half of the omission traces to an unresolved V gene where checked; the cause of the rest is unknown. That table furnishes V, J and clone size, whereas the DNA furnished D and trimming. The sample table records roughly 2,300,000 clones; 85% to 95% of these occur just once. The ten largest clones capture around 0.4% of the sample.

The V gene is TRBV6-6 and the J gene is TRBJ2-1; the D gene lacks a confident call. The receptor was derived from a man aged 18 to 30 in good health. Some clones in this sample may be carry-over from other donors' samples. The sample was naive CD4+ T cells from PBMCs. Taken with the paper, the label for cell subset or site translates to: CD45RA+ positively selected. CDR3 sequence: CASSFRSTSYNEQFF. The DNA sequence is TGTGCCAGCAGTTTTCGGTCTACCTCCTACAATGAGCAGTTCTTC.